A selection of T cell receptor beta chains follows, all from one sample in a study of immune characterization of retroperitoneal liposarcoma. TCRdb redid the calling of the PCR reads with MiXCR, one entry per CDR3 protein. Of about 2,600 distinct CDR3 sequences listed, roughly 52% were seen once; the top ten hold roughly 56%. The sequencing input was tumor tissue. The receptors here all came from a female donor with retroperitoneal liposarcoma. The CDR3 runs from the conserved cysteine through the conserved F or W. The D gene is left open where the match is weak. Only part of the rows carry a size: once, few, many, or a class if the clone is expanded.

v_call: TRBV12-3/TRBV12-4
j_call: TRBJ2-1
d_call: TRBD2
clone_size: -
cdr3_aa: CASSSSGTSYEQFF
cdr3_nt: TGTGCCAGCAGTTCTAGCGGGACCTCCTACGAGCAGTTCTTC

v_call: TRBV11-1
j_call: TRBJ2-4
d_call: TRBD1
clone_size: -
cdr3_aa: CASSPQTGFGNEQYF
cdr3_nt: TGTGCCAGCAGCCCCCAGACAGGGTTCGGCAATGAGCAGTACTTC

v_call: TRBV6-1
j_call: TRBJ2-7
d_call: TRBD2
clone_size: -
cdr3_aa: CASSNGGGYEQYF
cdr3_nt: TGTGCCAGCAGTAATGGCGGGGGCTACGAGCAGTACTTC

v_call: TRBV6-1
j_call: TRBJ2-1
d_call: TRBD2
clone_size: -
cdr3_aa: CASRTSGSGEQFF
cdr3_nt: TGTGCCAGCAGGACTAGCGGGAGTGGCGAGCAGTTCTTC

v_call: TRBV6-1
j_call: TRBJ2-5
d_call: -
clone_size: few
cdr3_aa: CASSEFGLEETQYF
cdr3_nt: TGTGCCAGCAGTGAATTTGGACTGGAAGAGACCCAGTACTTC

v_call: TRBV6-1
j_call: TRBJ2-2
d_call: -
clone_size: medium-sized
cdr3_aa: CASSEPGTNTGELFF
cdr3_nt: TGTGCCAGCAGTGAACCAGGGACGAACACCGGGGAGCTGTTTTTT

v_call: TRBV24-1
j_call: TRBJ2-2
d_call: -
clone_size: -
cdr3_aa: CATSAYVALPNTGELFF
cdr3_nt: TGTGCCACCAGTGCCTACGTCGCTCTTCCGAACACCGGGGAGCTGTTTTTT

v_call: TRBV6-1
j_call: TRBJ2-2
d_call: -
clone_size: -
cdr3_aa: CASSPGIDTGELFF
cdr3_nt: TGTGCCAGCAGTCCCGGGATAGACACCGGGGAGCTGTTTTTT

v_call: TRBV6-6
j_call: TRBJ2-7
d_call: -
clone_size: few
cdr3_aa: CASSYSRYYEQYF
cdr3_nt: TGTGCCAGCAGTTACTCGAGGTACTACGAGCAGTACTTC

v_call: TRBV11-2
j_call: TRBJ2-1
d_call: TRBD2
clone_size: -
cdr3_aa: CASSLDGGLANEQFF
cdr3_nt: TGTGCCAGCAGCTTAGATGGGGGACTAGCGAATGAGCAGTTCTTC

v_call: TRBV6-1
j_call: TRBJ1-1
d_call: -
clone_size: once
cdr3_aa: CASSEGSGDTEAFF
cdr3_nt: TGTGCCAGCAGTGAGGGCTCGGGGGACACTGAAGCTTTCTTT

v_call: TRBV6-8
j_call: TRBJ2-1
d_call: TRBD2
clone_size: -
cdr3_aa: CASSSLAGEEQFF
cdr3_nt: TGTGCCAGCAGTTCCTTAGCGGGGGAGGAGCAGTTCTTC

v_call: TRBV6-8
j_call: TRBJ2-5
d_call: TRBD2
clone_size: -
cdr3_aa: CASSPGLVRETQYF
cdr3_nt: TGTGCCAGCAGCCCCGGACTAGTCCGCGAGACCCAGTACTTC

v_call: TRBV6-1
j_call: TRBJ2-3
d_call: TRBD2
clone_size: few
cdr3_aa: CASNAGLAGAHTDTQYF
cdr3_nt: TGTGCCAGCAACGCGGGACTAGCGGGGGCCCACACAGATACGCAGTATTTT

v_call: TRBV7-3
j_call: TRBJ2-7
d_call: -
clone_size: -
cdr3_aa: CASSPRVPYNEQYF
cdr3_nt: TGTGCCAGCAGCCCCAGAGTCCCCTACAATGAGCAGTACTTC

v_call: TRBV7-2
j_call: TRBJ1-4
d_call: TRBD1
clone_size: -
cdr3_aa: CASSYDRGDEKLFF
cdr3_nt: TGTGCCAGCAGCTACGACAGGGGAGATGAAAAACTGTTTTTT

v_call: TRBV7-2
j_call: TRBJ2-7
d_call: -
clone_size: -
cdr3_aa: CASSLAIGEQYF
cdr3_nt: TGTGCCAGCAGCTTAGCGATAGGAGAGCAGTACTTC

v_call: TRBV7-2
j_call: TRBJ2-7
d_call: -
clone_size: large
cdr3_aa: CASSLDRQRVFEQYF
cdr3_nt: TGTGCCAGCAGCTTAGATAGGCAGCGGGTGTTCGAGCAGTACTTC

v_call: TRBV6-1
j_call: TRBJ2-7
d_call: TRBD1
clone_size: -
cdr3_aa: CASSRDRSSYEQYF
cdr3_nt: TGTGCCAGCAGCCGGGACAGGTCATCCTACGAGCAGTACTTC

v_call: TRBV6-4
j_call: TRBJ2-3
d_call: TRBD2
clone_size: -
cdr3_aa: CASSERGGTDTQYF
cdr3_nt: TGTGCCAGCAGTGAGCGGGGGGGCACAGATACGCAGTATTTT